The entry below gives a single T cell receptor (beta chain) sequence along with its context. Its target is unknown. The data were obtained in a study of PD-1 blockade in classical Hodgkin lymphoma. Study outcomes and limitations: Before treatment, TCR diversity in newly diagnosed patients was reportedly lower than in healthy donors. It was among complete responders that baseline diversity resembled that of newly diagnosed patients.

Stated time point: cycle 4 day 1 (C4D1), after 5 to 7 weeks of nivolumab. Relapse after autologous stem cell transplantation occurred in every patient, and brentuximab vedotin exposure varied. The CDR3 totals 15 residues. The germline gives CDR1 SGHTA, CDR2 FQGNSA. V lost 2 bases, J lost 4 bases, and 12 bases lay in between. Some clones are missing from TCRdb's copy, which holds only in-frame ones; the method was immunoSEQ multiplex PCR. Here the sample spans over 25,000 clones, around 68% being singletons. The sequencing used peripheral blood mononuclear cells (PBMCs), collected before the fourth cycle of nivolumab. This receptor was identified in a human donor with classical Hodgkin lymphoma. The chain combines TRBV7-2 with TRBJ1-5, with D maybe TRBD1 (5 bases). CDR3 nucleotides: TGTGCCAGCAGCTTAATAGGGGCCGCTAATCAGCCCCAGCATTTT. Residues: CASSLIGAANQPQHF.